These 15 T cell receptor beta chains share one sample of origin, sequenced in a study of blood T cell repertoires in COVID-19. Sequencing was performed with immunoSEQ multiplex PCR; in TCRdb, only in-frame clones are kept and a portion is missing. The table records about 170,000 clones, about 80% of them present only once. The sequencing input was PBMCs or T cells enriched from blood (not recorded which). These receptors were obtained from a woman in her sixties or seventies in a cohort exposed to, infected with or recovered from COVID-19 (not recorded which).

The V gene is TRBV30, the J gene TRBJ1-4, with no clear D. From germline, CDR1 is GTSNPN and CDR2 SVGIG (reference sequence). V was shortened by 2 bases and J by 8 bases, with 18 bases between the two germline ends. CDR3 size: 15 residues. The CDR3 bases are TGTGCCTGGAGTAGTCTGTGGGCGACGGGAGAAAAACTGTTTTTT. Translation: CAWSSLWATGEKLFF.

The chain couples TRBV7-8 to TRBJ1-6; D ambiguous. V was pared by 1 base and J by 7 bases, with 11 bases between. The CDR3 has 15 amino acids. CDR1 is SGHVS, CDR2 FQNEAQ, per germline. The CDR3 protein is CASSLEDFSNSPLHF. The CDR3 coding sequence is TGTGCCAGCAGCTTAGAGGACTTTTCGAATTCACCCCTCCACTTT.

The CDR3 DNA reads TGTGCCAGCAGTAGAGACACCGGGGAGCTGTTTTTT. Its translation: CASSRDTGELFF. This rearrangement joins TRBV27 to TRBJ2-2, with D uncertain. Trimming took off 5 bases at V and 3 bases at J, with 4 bases between the two ends. The germline gives CDR1 MNHEY, CDR2 SMNVEV (reference sequence). The CDR3 runs to 12 residues.

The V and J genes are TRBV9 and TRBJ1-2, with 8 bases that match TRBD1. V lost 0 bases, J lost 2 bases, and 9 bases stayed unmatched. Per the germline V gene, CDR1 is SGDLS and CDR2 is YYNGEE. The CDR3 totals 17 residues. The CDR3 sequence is CASSVVPGTGLNYGYTF. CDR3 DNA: TGTGCCAGCAGCGTAGTGCCGGGGACAGGCCTCAACTATGGCTACACCTTC.

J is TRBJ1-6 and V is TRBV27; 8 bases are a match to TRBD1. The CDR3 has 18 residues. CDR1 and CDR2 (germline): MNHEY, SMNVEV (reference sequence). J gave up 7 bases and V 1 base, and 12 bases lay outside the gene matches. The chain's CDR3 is CASSLYGQGFHINSPLHF. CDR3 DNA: TGTGCCAGCAGTTTATACGGACAGGGCTTCCATATAAATTCACCCCTCCACTTT.

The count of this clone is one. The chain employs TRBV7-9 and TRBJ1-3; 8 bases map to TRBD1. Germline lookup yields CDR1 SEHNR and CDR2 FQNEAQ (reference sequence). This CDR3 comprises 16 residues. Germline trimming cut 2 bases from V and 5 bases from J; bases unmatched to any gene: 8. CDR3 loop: CASSLWVGQGRNTIYF. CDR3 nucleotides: TGTGCCAGCAGCTTATGGGTCGGACAGGGACGAAACACCATATATTTT.

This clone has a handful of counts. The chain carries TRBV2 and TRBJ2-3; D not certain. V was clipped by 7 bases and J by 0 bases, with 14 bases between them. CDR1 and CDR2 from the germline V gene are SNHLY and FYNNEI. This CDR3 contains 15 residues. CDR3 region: CASKRSTLSTDTQYF. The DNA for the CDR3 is TGTGCCAGCAAAAGAAGTACTTTGAGCACAGATACGCAGTATTTT.

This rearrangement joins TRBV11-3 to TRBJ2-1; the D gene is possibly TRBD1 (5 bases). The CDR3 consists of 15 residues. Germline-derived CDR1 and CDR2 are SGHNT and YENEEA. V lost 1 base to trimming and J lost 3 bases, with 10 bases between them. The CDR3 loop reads CASSLGQGNYNEQFF. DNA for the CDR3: TGTGCCAGCAGCTTAGGCCAGGGTAACTACAATGAGCAGTTCTTC.

CDR3 residues: CASSDPRGYTF. As DNA, the CDR3 is TGTGCCAGCAGCGACCCGAGGGGCTACACCTTC. The genes are TRBV28 and TRBJ1-2; D remains ambiguous. This CDR3 region has 11 residues. From germline, CDR1 is MDHEN and CDR2 SYDVKM. Between the trimmed V and J ends, which lost 6 bases and 8 bases, there was a span of 10 bases.

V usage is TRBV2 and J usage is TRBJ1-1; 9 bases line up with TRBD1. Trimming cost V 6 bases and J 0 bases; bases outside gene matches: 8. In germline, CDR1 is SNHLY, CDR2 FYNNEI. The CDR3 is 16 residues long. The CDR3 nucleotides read TGTGCCAGCAGGGATCGGACAGGGGCGATGAACACTGAAGCTTTCTTT. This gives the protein CASRDRTGAMNTEAFF.

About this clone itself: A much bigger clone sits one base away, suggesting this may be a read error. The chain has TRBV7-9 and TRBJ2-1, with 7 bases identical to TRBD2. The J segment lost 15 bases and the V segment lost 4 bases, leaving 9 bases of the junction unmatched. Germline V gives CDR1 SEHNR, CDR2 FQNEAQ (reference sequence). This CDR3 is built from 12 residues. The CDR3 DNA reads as TGTGCCAGCAGCTCAACTAACGGGAGGCTGTTCTTC. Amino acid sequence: CASSSTNGRLFF.

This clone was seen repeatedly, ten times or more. CDR3 bases: TGTGCCAGCAGCAAAGCCCAGGGTGGGTCACCCCTCCACTTT. Amino acid sequence: CASSKAQGGSPLHF. This rearrangement joins TRBV7-9 to TRBJ1-6; D perhaps matches TRBD1 (5 bases). This CDR3 region has 14 residues. V gave up 5 bases and J gave up 10 bases, with 15 bases separating them. Per the germline V gene, CDR1 is SEHNR and CDR2 is FQNEAQ (reference sequence).

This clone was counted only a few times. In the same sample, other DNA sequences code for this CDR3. In nucleotides, the CDR3 is TGTGCCACCAGCCGCCGGGACAGCGGTAATGAAAAACTGTTTTTT. It yields the protein CATSRRDSGNEKLFF. V gene TRBV15 combines with J gene TRBJ1-4; 7 bases fit TRBD1. CDR1 is LNHNV and CDR2 is YYDKDF in the germline V gene (reference sequence). The V and J ends lost 5 bases and 4 bases, in that order; junction bases with no gene match: 7. This CDR3 contains 15 residues.

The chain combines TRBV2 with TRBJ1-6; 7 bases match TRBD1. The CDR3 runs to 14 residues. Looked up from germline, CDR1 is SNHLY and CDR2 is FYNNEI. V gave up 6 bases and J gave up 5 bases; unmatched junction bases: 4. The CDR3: CASRQTGDNSPLHF. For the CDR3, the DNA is TGTGCCAGCAGACAAACAGGGGATAATTCACCCCTCCACTTT. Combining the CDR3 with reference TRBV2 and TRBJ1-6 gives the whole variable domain EPEVTQTPSHQVTQMGQEVILRCVPISNHLYFYWYRQILGQKVEFLVSFYNNEISEKSEIFDDQFSVERPDGSNFTLKIRSTKLEDSAMYFCASRQTGDNSPLHFGNGTRLTVT.

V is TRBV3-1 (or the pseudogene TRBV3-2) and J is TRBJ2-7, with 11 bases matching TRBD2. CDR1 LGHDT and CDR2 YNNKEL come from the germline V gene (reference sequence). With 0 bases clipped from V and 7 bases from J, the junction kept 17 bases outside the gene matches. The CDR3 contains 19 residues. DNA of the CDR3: TGTGCCAGCAGCCAAGAAGTTTCCGGACTAGCGGGTGGCAACCGGGAGCAGTACTTC. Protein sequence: CASSQEVSGLAGGNREQYF.